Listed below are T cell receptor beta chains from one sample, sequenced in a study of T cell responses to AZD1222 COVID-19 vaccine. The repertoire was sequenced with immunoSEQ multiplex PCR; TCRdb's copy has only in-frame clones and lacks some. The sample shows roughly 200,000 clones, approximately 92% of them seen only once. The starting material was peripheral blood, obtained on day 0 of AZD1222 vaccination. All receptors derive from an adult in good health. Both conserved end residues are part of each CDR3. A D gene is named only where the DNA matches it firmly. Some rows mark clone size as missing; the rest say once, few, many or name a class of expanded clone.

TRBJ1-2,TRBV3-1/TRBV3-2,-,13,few,TGTGCCAGCAGCCAAGAAAATAAGAGGGGCTACACCTTC,CASSQENKRGYTF
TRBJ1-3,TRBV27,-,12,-,TGTGCCAGCGGCTTATCTGGAAACACCATATATTTT,CASGLSGNTIYF
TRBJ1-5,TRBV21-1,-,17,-,TGTGCCAGCAGCAAACGGGCTAGCGGGGATCAGGATCAGCCCCAGCATTTT,CASSKRASGDQDQPQHF
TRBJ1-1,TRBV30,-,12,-,TGTGCCTGGAGTGGGGTGAACACTGAAGCTTTCTTT,CAWSGVNTEAFF
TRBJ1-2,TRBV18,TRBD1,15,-,TGTGCCAGCTCACCTGGGGGACAGGGGATCTATGGCTACACCTTC,CASSPGGQGIYGYTF
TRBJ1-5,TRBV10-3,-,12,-,TGTGCCATCAGCGCGGGGAATCAGCCCCAGCATTTT,CAISAGNQPQHF
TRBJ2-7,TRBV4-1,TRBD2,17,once,TGCGCCAGCAGCCAAGGACTAGCGGGGGGACGAACCTACGAGCAGTACTTC,CASSQGLAGGRTYEQYF
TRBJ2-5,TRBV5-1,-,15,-,TGCGCCAGCAGCTTGCAAGGGGTCTCAAGAGAGACCCAGTACTTC,CASSLQGVSRETQYF
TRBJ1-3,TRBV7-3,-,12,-,TGTGCCAGCAGCACTGGGACGCCACCCCTATATTTT,CASSTGTPPLYF
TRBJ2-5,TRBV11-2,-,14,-,TGTGCCAGCAGCTTAGTGGGAAACCAAGAGACCCAGTACTTC,CASSLVGNQETQYF
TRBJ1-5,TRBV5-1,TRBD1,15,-,TGCGCCAGCAGCTTGGCGGGACAGGGGGAATCAGCCCAGCATTTT,CASSLAGQGESAQHF
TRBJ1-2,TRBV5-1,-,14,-,TGCGCCAGCAGCTTGGACTTACAAAACTATGGCTACACCTTC,CASSLDLQNYGYTF
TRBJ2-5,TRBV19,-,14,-,TGTGCCAGTAGAGTCAGGGCCGCCGGGGAGACCCAGTACTTC,CASRVRAAGETQYF
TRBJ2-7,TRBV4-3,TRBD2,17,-,TGCGCCAGCAGCCAAGATCGGCGGGGGGTTAGATCCTACGAGCAGTACTTC,CASSQDRRGVRSYEQYF
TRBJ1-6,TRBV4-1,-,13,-,TGCGCCAGCAGCCAAGAAAGGGATTCACCCCTCCACTTT,CASSQERDSPLHF
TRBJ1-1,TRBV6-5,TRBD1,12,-,TGTGCCAGCAGTTCGGGACAGGGACCTTCTTTCTTT,CASSSGQGPSFF
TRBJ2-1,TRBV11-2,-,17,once,TGTGCCAGCAGCTCAGCTATAAAGGGGTTCTCCTACAATGAGCAGTTCTTC,CASSSAIKGFSYNEQFF
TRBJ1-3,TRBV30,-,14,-,TGTGCCTGGAGTGTAACGGGGCCTGGAAACACCATATATTTT,CAWSVTGPGNTIYF
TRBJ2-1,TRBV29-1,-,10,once,TGCAGCTCCCGGCGCGATGAGCAGTTCTTC,CSSRRDEQFF
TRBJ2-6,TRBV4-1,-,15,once,TGCGCCAGCAGCCCCGGCCACTCTGGGGCCAACGTCCTGACTTTC,CASSPGHSGANVLTF
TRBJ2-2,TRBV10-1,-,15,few,TGCGCCAGCAGTGAAAGAGGGTTGGCCACCGGGGAGCTGTTTTTT,CASSERGLATGELFF
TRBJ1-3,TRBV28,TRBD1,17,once,TGTGCCAGCAGTCCCCACGGACAGGGGGTTTCTGGAAACACCATATATTTT,CASSPHGQGVSGNTIYF
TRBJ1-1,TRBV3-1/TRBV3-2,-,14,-,TGTGCCAGCAGCCGCGTCAGGGATTCCACTGAAGCTTTCTTT,CASSRVRDSTEAFF
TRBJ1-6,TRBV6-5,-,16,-,TGTGCCAGCAGTTACTCGAGGGGAGAACATAATTCACCCCTCCACTTT,CASSYSRGEHNSPLHF
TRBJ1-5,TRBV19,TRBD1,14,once,TGTGCCAGTAGAACAGGGGAAGCCCATCAGCCCCAGCATTTT,CASRTGEAHQPQHF
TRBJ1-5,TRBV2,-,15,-,TGTGCCAGCAGTGAACAGAAGAGTAGCAATCAGCCCCAGCATTTT,CASSEQKSSNQPQHF
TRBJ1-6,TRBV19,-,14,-,TGTGCCAGTAGTATCCCCCAACCGGGCCCACCCCTCCACTTT,CASSIPQPGPPLHF
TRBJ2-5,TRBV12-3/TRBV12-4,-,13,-,TGTGCCAGCGGGAAGCGAAACCAAGAGACCCAGTACTTC,CASGKRNQETQYF
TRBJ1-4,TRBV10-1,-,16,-,TGCGCCAGCAGTGAGTTCGGTGCAGCAACTAATGAAAAACTGTTTTTT,CASSEFGAATNEKLFF
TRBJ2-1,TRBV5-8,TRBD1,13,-,TGTGCCAGCAGCCCTACGACAGGGGATGAGCAGTTCTTC,CASSPTTGDEQFF
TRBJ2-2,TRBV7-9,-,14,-,TGTGCCAGCAGCTTAGCTCTGAACACCGGGGAGCTGTTTTTT,CASSLALNTGELFF
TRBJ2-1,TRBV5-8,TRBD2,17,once,TGTGCCAGCAGCTTGGTCCAGACTAGCGGGGTGCACAATGAGCAGTTCTTC,CASSLVQTSGVHNEQFF
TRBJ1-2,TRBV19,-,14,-,TGTGCCAGTAGTCCCCGGACGGTCTATGGTGGCTACACCTTC,CASSPRTVYGGYTF
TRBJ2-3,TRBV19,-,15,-,TGTGCCAGTAGCGGGACGGAGCTCCGGGCAGATACGCAGTATTTT,CASSGTELRADTQYF
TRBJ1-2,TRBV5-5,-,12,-,TGTGCCAGCAGCGCAGAGTACTATGGCTACACCTTC,CASSAEYYGYTF
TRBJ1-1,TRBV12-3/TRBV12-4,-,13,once,TGTGCCAGCAGTTTGGGGGGTAGCACTGAAGCTTTCTTT,CASSLGGSTEAFF
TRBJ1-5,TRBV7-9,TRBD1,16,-,TGTGCCAGCAGCTTGGGTGACAGGGCTAGCAATCAGCCCCAGCATTTT,CASSLGDRASNQPQHF
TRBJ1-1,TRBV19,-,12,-,TGTGCCAGTCAGGGTCGACTCACTGAAGCTTTCTTT,CASQGRLTEAFF
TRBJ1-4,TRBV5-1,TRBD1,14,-,TGCGCCAGCAGCTCGAGGACAGGGGACGAAAAACTGTTTTTT,CASSSRTGDEKLFF
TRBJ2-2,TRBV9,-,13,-,TGTGCCAGCAGCGTAGGTGGGTCCGGGGAGCTGTTTTTT,CASSVGGSGELFF
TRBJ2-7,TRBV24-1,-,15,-,TGTGCCACCAGTGATACTACAGGGTTAGGCTACGAGCAGTACTTC,CATSDTTGLGYEQYF
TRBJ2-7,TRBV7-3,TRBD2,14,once,TGTGCCAGCAGCCCCGCGGCGGGGGACTACGAGCAGTACTTC,CASSPAAGDYEQYF
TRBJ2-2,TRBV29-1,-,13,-,TGCAGCGTTGAAGTTGGAGACACCGGGGAGCTGTTTTTT,CSVEVGDTGELFF
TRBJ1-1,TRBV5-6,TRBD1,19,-,TGTGCCAGCAGCTCAAGATGGACAGGGCTGGGGCGTTCGAACACTGAAGCTTTCTTT,CASSSRWTGLGRSNTEAFF
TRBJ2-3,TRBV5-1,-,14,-,TGCGCCAGCAGCTCCGAGGGGAGCACAGATACGCAGTATTTT,CASSSEGSTDTQYF
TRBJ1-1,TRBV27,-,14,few,TGTGCCAGCAGAGAGGGTGGTAGGAACACTGAAGCTTTCTTT,CASREGGRNTEAFF
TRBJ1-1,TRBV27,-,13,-,TGTGCCAGCAGTTTTCCAGGCAACACTGAAGCTTTCTTT,CASSFPGNTEAFF
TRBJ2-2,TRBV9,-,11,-,TGTGCCAGCAGTTCCTCCGGGGAGCTGTTTTTT,CASSSSGELFF
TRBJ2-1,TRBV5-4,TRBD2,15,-,TGTGCCAGCAGCCCCGGGGGGATGTCCTACAATGAGCAGTTCTTC,CASSPGGMSYNEQFF
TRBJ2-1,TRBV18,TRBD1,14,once,TGTGCCAGCTCACGCCGGGACAGACAAAATGAGCAGTTCTTC,CASSRRDRQNEQFF
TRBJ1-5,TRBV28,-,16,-,TGTGCCAGCACCCTAGGTCGACTGCTCCTCCCTCGGCCCCAGCATTTT,CASTLGRLLLPRPQHF
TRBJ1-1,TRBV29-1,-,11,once,TGCAGGGCCCCAGTGAACACTGAAGCTTTCTTT,CRAPVNTEAFF
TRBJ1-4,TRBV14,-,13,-,TGTGCCAGCAGCCGGGGTCTAACCGAAAAACTGTTTTTT,CASSRGLTEKLFF